The 3 T cell receptor beta chains below all came from one sample that was sequenced in a study of CD8 T cells in Susac syndrome. Random hexamers primed reverse transcription of about 0.5 to 1 ug RNA. Each CDR3 protein is one row after TCRdb ran MiXCR on the immunoSEQ multiplex PCR reads. The data show some 150,000 distinct CDR3 sequences, with just under 95% seen just once and roughly 0.19% held by the top ten. Sample: CD8+ T cells from PBMCs. The origin of the receptors is a human donor with multiple sclerosis.

This chain connects TRBV5-6 to TRBJ1-2; 10 bases align to TRBD1. Germline CDR1 and CDR2: SGHDT and YYEEEE. The CDR3 covers 17 residues. J lost 2 bases, V lost 4 bases, and 11 bases had no gene match. CDR3 bases: TGTGCCAGCAGCCCGATTCGACAGGGGGCGCCGAACTATGGCTACACCTTC. This encodes CASSPIRQGAPNYGYTF.

The rearrangement links TRBV20-1 to TRBJ2-6, with a weak D call TRBD1 (6 bases). The CDR3 extends over 18 amino acids. Trimming left V 0 bases short and J 2 bases short, with 17 bases between. Germline V gives CDR1 DFQATT, CDR2 SNEGSKA (reference sequence). The CDR3 protein is CSARDPQGLMPGANVLTF. Here the CDR3 DNA reads TGCAGTGCTAGAGATCCTCAGGGGCTGATGCCTGGGGCCAACGTCCTGACTTTC.

The rearrangement links TRBV29-1 to TRBJ2-1; TRBD1 aligns across 7 bases. Per germline, CDR1 SQVTM and CDR2 ANQGSEA. Trimming cost V 0 bases and J 3 bases; bases outside gene matches: 17. CDR3 size: 19 residues. This CDR3 is CSVEDPVRGGNINYNEQFF. CDR3 bases: TGCAGCGTTGAAGATCCGGTTCGAGGGGGCAATATCAACTACAATGAGCAGTTCTTC.